This T cell receptor beta chain was retrieved from a study of T cell changes during pregnancy in multiple sclerosis. There are 14 residues in the CDR3. J was trimmed by 0 bases and V by 4 bases; bases with no gene match: 3. The germline V gene has CDR1 SQVTM and CDR2 ANQGSEA. Assay: immunoSEQ multiplex PCR; the TCRdb copy retains only in-frame clones and omits some. There are 40,000 to 45,000 clones in the sample; 85% to 95% occur only once, and 0.52% lies in the top ten. This sequence joins TRBV29-1 and TRBJ2-1; 7 bases are shared with TRBD1. The specimen comprised CD4+ T cells from peripheral blood mononuclear cells, sampled in the third trimester of pregnancy. The sequence came from a female donor with multiple sclerosis, enrolled in a pregnancy study. In DNA, the CDR3 is TGCAGCGTTGGGGCAGGGGGCTCCTACAATGAGCAGTTCTTC. This translates into CSVGAGGSYNEQFF.